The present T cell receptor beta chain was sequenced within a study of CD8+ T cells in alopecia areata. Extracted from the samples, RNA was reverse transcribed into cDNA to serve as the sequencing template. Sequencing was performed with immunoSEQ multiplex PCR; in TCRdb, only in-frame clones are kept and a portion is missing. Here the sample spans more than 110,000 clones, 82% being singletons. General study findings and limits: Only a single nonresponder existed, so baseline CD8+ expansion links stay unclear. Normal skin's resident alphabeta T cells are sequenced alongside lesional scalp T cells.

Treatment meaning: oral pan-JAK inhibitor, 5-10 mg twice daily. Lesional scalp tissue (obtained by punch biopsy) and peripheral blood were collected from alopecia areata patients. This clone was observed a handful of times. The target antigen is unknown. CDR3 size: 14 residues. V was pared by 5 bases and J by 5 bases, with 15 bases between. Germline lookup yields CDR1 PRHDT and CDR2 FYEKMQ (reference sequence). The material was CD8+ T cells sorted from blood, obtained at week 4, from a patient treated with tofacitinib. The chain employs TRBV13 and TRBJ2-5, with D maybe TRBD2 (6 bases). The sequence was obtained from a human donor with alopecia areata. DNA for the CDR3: TGTGCCAGCAGCCGGACCCTAGGAGGGGAGACCCAGTACTTC. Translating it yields CASSRTLGGETQYF.